The source of this TCR beta chain is a study of human T cells and chemical hapten exposure. Germline CDR1 is MNHNY and CDR2 is SVGAGI (reference sequence). The V gene lost 1 base and the J gene lost 4 bases, with 11 bases spanning the gap. The CDR3 length is 16 residues. The time point: patch test 3, about 24 weeks after DPC sensitization. Treatment in this sample: therapeutic diphenylcyclopropenone sensitization with weekly scalp DPC. Of note for this clonotype: The target antigen is unknown.

The study's findings and limits: Counts of expanded TCRs at PT1 were positively correlated with patch test score.

TCRdb analysed the RACE reads with MiXCR anew, one entry per CDR3 protein. The data contain about 120,000 distinct CDR3 sequences, approximately 11% of them singletons. The V and J genes are TRBV6-6 and TRBJ2-6; possibly TRBD1 for D (5 bases). The receptor was derived from a woman in her forties or fifties with alopecia areata. Some clones in this sample may be carry-over from other donors' samples. The starting material was whole blood, obtained in connection with sensitization to the hapten diphenylcyclopropenone (DPC). The CDR3: CASSYYGQAGANVLTF. The CDR3 region has the DNA TGTGCCAGCAGTTACTACGGACAAGCCGGGGCCAACGTCCTGACTTTC.